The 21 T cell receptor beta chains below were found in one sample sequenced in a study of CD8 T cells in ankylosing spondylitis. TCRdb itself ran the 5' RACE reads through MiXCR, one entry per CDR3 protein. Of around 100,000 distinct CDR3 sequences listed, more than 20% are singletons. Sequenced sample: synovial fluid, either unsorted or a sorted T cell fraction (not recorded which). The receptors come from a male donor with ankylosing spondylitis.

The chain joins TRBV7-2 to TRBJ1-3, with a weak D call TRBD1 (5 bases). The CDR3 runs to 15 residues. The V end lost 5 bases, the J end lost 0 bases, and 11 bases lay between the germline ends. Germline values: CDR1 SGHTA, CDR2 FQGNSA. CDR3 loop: CASSPRRGSGNTIYF. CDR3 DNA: TGTGCCAGCAGCCCCCGGAGGGGCTCTGGAAACACCATATATTTT.

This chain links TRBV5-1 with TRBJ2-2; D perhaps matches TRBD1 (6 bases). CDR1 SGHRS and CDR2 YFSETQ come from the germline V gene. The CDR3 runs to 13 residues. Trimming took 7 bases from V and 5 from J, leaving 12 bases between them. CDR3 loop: CASLQGKTGELFF. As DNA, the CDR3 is TGCGCCAGCTTGCAGGGGAAGACCGGGGAGCTGTTTTTT.

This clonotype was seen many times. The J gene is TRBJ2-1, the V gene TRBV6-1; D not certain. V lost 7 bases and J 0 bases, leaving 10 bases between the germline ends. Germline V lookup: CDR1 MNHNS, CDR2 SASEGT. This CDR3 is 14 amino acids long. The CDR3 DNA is TGTGCCAGCAATCCCCTAAGCTCCTACAATGAGCAGTTCTTC. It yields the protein CASNPLSSYNEQFF.

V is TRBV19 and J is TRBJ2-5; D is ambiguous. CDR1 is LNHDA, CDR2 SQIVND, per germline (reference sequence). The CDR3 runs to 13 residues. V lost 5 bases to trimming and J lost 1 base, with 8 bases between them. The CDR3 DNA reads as TGTGCCAGTAGTGCAGAGTTCCAAGAGACCCAGTACTTC. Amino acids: CASSAEFQETQYF.

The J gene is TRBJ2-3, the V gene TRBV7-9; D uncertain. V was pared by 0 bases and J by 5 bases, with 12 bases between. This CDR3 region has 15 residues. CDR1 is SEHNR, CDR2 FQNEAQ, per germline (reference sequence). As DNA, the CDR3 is TGTGCCAGCAGCTTAGCGCGGCCCTCGGGAGATACGCAGTATTTT. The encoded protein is CASSLARPSGDTQYF.

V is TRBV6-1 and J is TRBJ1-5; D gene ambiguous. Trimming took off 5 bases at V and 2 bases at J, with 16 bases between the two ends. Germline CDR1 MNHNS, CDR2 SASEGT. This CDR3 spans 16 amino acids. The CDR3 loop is CASSSRSRSGNQPQHF. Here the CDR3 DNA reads TGTGCCAGCAGTAGCCGTTCCCGGTCAGGCAATCAGCCCCAGCATTTT.

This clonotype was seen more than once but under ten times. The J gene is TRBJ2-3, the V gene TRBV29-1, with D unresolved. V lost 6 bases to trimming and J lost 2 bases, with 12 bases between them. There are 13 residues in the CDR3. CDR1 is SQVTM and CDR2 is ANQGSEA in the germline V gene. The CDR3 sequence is CSVGDLDTDTQYF. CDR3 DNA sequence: TGCAGCGTCGGAGATTTGGACACAGATACGCAGTATTTT.

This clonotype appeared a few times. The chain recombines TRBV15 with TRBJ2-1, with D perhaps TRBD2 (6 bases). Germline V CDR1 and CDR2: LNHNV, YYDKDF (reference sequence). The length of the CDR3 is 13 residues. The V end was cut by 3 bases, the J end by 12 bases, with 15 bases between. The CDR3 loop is CATSRDQAGTQFF. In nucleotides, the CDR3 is TGTGCCACCAGCAGGGATCAAGCGGGCACGCAGTTCTTC.

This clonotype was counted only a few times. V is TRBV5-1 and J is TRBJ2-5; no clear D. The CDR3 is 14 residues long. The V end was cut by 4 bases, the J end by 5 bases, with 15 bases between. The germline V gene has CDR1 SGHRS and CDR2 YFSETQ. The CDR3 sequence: CASSVAGPRETQYF. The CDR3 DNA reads TGCGCCAGCAGCGTAGCCGGGCCTCGGGAGACCCAGTACTTC.

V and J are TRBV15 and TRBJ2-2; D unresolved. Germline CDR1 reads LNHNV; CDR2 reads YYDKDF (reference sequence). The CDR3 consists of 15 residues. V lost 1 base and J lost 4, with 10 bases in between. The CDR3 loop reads CATSRAGESTGELFF. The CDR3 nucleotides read TGTGCCACCAGCAGAGCAGGAGAGAGCACCGGGGAGCTGTTTTTT.

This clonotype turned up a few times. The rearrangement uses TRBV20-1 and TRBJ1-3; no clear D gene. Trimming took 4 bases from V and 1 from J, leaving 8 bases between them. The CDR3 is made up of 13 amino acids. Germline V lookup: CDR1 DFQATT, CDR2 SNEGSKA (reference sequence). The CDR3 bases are TGCAGTGCTACCAGGCATTCTGGAAACACCATATATTTT. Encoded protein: CSATRHSGNTIYF.

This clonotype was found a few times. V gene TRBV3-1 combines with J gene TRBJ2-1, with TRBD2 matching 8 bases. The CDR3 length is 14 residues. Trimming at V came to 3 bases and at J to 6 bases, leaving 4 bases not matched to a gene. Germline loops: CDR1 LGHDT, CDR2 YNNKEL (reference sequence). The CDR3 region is CASSQGGRSNEQFF. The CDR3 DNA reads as TGTGCCAGCAGCCAGGGCGGGAGGAGCAATGAGCAGTTCTTC.

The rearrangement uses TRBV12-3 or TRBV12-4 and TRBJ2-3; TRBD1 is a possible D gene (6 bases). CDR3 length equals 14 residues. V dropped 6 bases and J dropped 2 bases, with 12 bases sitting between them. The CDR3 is CASRTTGFTDTQYF. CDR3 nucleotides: TGTGCCAGCAGGACCACAGGGTTCACAGATACGCAGTATTTT.

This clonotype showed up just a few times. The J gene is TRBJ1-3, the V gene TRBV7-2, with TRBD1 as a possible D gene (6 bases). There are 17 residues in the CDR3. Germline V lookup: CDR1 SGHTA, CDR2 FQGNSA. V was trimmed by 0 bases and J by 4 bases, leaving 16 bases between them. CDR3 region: CASSLAIVPGQGNTIYF. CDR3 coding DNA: TGTGCCAGCAGCTTAGCCATAGTCCCGGGACAAGGAAACACCATATATTTT. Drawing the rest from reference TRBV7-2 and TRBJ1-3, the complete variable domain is GAGVSQSPSNKVTEKGKDVELRCDPISGHTALYWYRQSLGQGLEFLIYFQGNSAPDKSGLPSDRFSAERTGGSVSTLTIQRTQQEDSAVYLCASSLAIVPGQGNTIYFGEGSWLTVV.

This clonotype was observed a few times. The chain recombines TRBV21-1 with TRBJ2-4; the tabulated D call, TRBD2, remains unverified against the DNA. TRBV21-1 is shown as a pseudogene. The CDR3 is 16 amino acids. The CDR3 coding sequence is TGTGCCAGCAGCAAAGACCTAGCGGGACCCAAAAACATTCAGTACTTC. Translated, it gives CASSKDLAGPKNIQYF.

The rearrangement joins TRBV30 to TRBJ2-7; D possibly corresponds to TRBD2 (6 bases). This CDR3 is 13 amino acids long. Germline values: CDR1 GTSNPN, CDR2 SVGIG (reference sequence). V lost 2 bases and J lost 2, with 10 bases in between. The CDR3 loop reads CAWSPGGTYEQYF. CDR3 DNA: TGTGCCTGGAGTCCGGGCGGGACCTACGAGCAGTACTTC.

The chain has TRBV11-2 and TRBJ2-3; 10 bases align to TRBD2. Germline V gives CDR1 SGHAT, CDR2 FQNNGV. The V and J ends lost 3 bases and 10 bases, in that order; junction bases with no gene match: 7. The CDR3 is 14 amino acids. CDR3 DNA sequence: TGTGCCAGCAGCTTTGGGACTAGCGTCCCGGCGCAGTATTTT. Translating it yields CASSFGTSVPAQYF.

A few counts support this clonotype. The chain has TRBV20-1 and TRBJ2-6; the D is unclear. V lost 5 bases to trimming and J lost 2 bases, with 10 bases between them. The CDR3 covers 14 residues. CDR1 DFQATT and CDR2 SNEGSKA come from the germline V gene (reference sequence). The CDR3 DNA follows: TGCAGTGCTCCAGGTCCCCCTGGGGCCAACGTCCTGACTTTC. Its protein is CSAPGPPGANVLTF.

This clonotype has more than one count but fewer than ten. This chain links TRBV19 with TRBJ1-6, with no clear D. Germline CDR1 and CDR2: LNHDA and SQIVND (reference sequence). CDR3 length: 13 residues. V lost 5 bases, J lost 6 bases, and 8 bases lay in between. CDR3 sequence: CASSFGVNSPLHF. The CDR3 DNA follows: TGTGCCAGTAGTTTCGGGGTTAATTCACCCCTCCACTTT.

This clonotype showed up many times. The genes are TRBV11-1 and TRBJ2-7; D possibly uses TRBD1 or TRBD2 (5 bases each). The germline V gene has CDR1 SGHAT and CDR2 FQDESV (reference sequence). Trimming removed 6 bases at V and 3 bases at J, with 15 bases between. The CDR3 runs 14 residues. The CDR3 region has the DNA TGTGCCAGCAGTTTAACCCGGGGCAACTACGAGCAGTACTTC. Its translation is CASSLTRGNYEQYF.

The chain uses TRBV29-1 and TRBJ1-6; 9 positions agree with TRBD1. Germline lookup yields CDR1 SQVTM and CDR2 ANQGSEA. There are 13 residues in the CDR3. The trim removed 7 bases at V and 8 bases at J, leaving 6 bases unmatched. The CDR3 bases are TGCAGCGCCAGGACAGGGGTCGATTCACCCCTCCACTTT. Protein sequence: CSARTGVDSPLHF. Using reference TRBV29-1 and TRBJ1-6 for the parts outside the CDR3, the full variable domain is SAVISQKPSRDICQRGTSLTIQCQVDSQVTMMFWYRQQPGQSLTLIATANQGSEATYESGFVIDKFPISRPNLTFSTLTVSNMSPEDSSIYLCSARTGVDSPLHFGNGTRLTVT.